One sample yielded the 27 T cell receptor beta chains listed below, sequenced in a study of T cell responses to AZD1222 COVID-19 vaccine. Measured with immunoSEQ multiplex PCR; TCRdb has only the in-frame clones, and not every one. This sample yields 100,000 to 150,000 clones, of which around 90% are seen a single time; 5.5% to 7% belongs to the top ten. The material sequenced was peripheral blood, taken on day 0 of AZD1222 vaccination. These receptors came from an adult in good health.

V and J are TRBV7-9 and TRBJ1-3; D possibly corresponds to TRBD1 (5 bases). V was trimmed by 8 bases and J by 0 bases, leaving 11 bases between them. Germline loops: CDR1 SEHNR, CDR2 FQNEAQ (reference sequence). CDR3 length: 14 amino acids. The CDR3 loop reads CASGDSLSGNTIYF. The DNA of the CDR3 is TGTGCCAGCGGAGACAGCCTCTCTGGAAACACCATATATTTT.

This sequence joins TRBV29-1 and TRBJ1-1; unclear D gene. CDR3 size: 11 residues. Germline assignment: CDR1 SQVTM and CDR2 ANQGSEA. Deletions cut 2 bases from V and 0 bases from J, with 1 base between. The CDR3 DNA reads as TGCAGCGTTGAAATGAACACTGAAGCTTTCTTT. Its protein product is CSVEMNTEAFF.

CDR3 sequence (DNA): TGTGCCGCGGGACGGTCGCCCTATGGCTACACCTTC. It codes for CAAGRSPYGYTF. The chain carries TRBV30 and TRBJ1-2, with a weak D call TRBD1 (5 bases). The length of the CDR3 is 12 residues. The germline CDR1 and CDR2 sequences are GTSNPN and SVGIG (reference sequence). With 8 bases removed from V and 4 bases from J, the gap between germline ends came to 14 bases.

The rearrangement joins TRBV30 to TRBJ1-6, with 7 positions matching TRBD1. V lost 4 bases, J lost 7 bases, and 7 bases stayed unmatched. Germline assignment: CDR1 GTSNPN and CDR2 SVGIG (reference sequence). CDR3 length: 14 amino acids. The CDR3 region has the DNA TGTGCCTGGACTCTGACAGGGTACAATTCACCCCTCCACTTT. Protein: CAWTLTGYNSPLHF.

V and J are TRBV6-5 and TRBJ1-2; 7 bases are shared with TRBD1. Per the germline V gene, CDR1 is MNHEY and CDR2 is SVGAGI. CDR3 length: 15 amino acids. Trimming removed 8 bases from V and 0 bases from J; junction bases left unmatched: 9. The CDR3 is CASGRDRDPNYGYTF. The CDR3 DNA is TGTGCCAGCGGACGGGACAGAGATCCTAACTATGGCTACACCTTC.

V usage is TRBV11-2 and J usage is TRBJ1-6; D call uncertain. This CDR3 comprises 15 residues. V was pared by 4 bases and J by 1 base, with 8 bases between. Germline-derived CDR1 and CDR2 are SGHAT and FQNNGV. In nucleotides, the CDR3 is TGTGCCAGCAGCTCGACGAGTTCCTATAATTCACCCCTCCACTTT. Its protein product is CASSSTSSYNSPLHF.

This sequence joins TRBV9 and TRBJ1-5; D perhaps matches TRBD1 (6 bases). The CDR3 covers 15 residues. Trimming removed 0 bases at V and 3 bases at J, with 10 bases between. Germline V lookup: CDR1 SGDLS, CDR2 YYNGEE. CDR3 residues: CASSVGTENNQPQHF. The CDR3 nucleotides read TGTGCCAGCAGCGTAGGGACAGAGAACAATCAGCCCCAGCATTTT.

This clone occurred a few times. The chain links TRBV2 to TRBJ2-3; D perhaps matches TRBD1 (5 bases). CDR1 and CDR2 (germline): SNHLY, FYNNEI. V was cut by 6 bases and J by 6 bases, with 10 bases left in between. This CDR3 has 12 amino acids. The CDR3 loop is CASRYGADTQYF. CDR3 nucleotide sequence: TGTGCCAGCAGGTATGGGGCGGATACGCAGTATTTT.

The chain carries TRBV12-5 and TRBJ2-3; D not certain. Trimming removed 6 bases at V and 0 bases at J, with 7 bases between. Germline V gene sequence: CDR1 LGHNT, CDR2 FRNRAP. CDR3 size: 13 residues. As DNA, the CDR3 is TGTGCTAGTGGCTTTATCAGCACAGATACGCAGTATTTT. This gives the protein CASGFISTDTQYF.

This sequence joins TRBV18 and TRBJ2-1; D may be TRBD1 (5 bases). This CDR3 has 15 amino acids. Trimming took off 0 bases at V and 4 bases at J, with 10 bases between the two ends. CDR1 and CDR2 from the germline V gene are KGHSH and LQKENI. The DNA of the CDR3 is TGTGCCAGCTCACCACCGCAGGGTGGATACAATGAGCAGTTCTTC. It codes for CASSPPQGGYNEQFF.

The chain joins TRBV11-2 to TRBJ1-1; D may be TRBD1 (5 bases). V dropped 5 bases and J dropped 8 bases, with 24 bases sitting between them. There are 16 residues in the CDR3. The germline CDR1 and CDR2 sequences are SGHAT and FQNNGV. CDR3: CASSPMLGMGTVEAFF. DNA of the CDR3: TGTGCCAGCAGCCCTATGTTAGGGATGGGGACCGTCGAAGCTTTCTTT.

Of note for this clone: One end of the junction is discordant with germline, which a read error may explain. V and J are TRBV12-3 or TRBV12-4 and TRBJ1-2, with D unclear. There are 13 residues in the CDR3. The CDR3 nucleotides read TGTGCCAGCAGTTTAGCCGCATTAGCCGACCGGGACTTC. Protein: CASSLAALADRDF.

The chain carries TRBV5-4 and TRBJ1-2; no clear D. Germline V gives CDR1 SGHNT, CDR2 YYREEE (reference sequence). Trimming took off 0 bases at V and 2 bases at J, with 11 bases between the two ends. This CDR3 has 15 residues. The CDR3 here is CASSLVFRENYGYTF. CDR3 bases: TGTGCCAGCAGCTTGGTTTTCCGGGAAAACTATGGCTACACCTTC.

The chain recombines TRBV27 with TRBJ1-1; 7 bases agree with TRBD1. V was pared by 3 bases and J by 10 bases, with 8 bases of the junction left unmatched. Germline CDR1 is MNHEY and CDR2 is SMNVEV (reference sequence). The CDR3 runs to 13 residues. Here the CDR3 reads CASSLTGYSRAFF. The CDR3 nucleotides are TGTGCCAGCAGTTTGACAGGGTATAGTAGAGCTTTCTTT.

The chain combines TRBV29-1 with TRBJ2-5; D tentatively reads TRBD1 or TRBD2 (6 bases each). Trimming cost V 2 bases and J 5 bases, with 15 bases left between them. Germline CDR1 is SQVTM and CDR2 is ANQGSEA. The CDR3 extends over 14 amino acids. The CDR3 coding sequence is TGCAGCGTTGAACCGGTCGGGGGCGGGGAGACCCAGTACTTC. Translation gives CSVEPVGGGETQYF.

This clone was seen once. The V and J genes are TRBV5-1 and TRBJ2-3; D remains unclear. The V end was cut by 4 bases, the J end by 0 bases, with 12 bases between. CDR1 and CDR2 from the germline V gene are SGHRS and YFSETQ. The CDR3 length is 15 residues. The CDR3 spells CASSGPGLSTDTQYF. CDR3 DNA: TGCGCCAGCAGCGGACCTGGTTTAAGCACAGATACGCAGTATTTT.

Remarks on this clone: Other nucleotide sequences in the sample specify the same CDR3. The V and J genes are TRBV18 and TRBJ2-7; TRBD1 agrees at 8 bases. Germline trimming cut 3 bases from V and 2 bases from J; bases unmatched to any gene: 3. The CDR3 totals 14 residues. Germline assignment: CDR1 KGHSH and CDR2 LQKENI. The chain's CDR3 is CASSPGTGTYEQYF. DNA for the CDR3: TGTGCCAGCTCACCCGGGACAGGAACCTACGAGCAGTACTTC.

The chain has TRBV2 and TRBJ2-2; no reliable D call. Between the trimmed V and J ends, which lost 1 base and 7 bases, there was a span of 19 bases. CDR3 length equals 17 residues. The V gene's germline CDR1 is SNHLY and CDR2 FYNNEI. CDR3: CASSEVADLTRRGELFF. The DNA of the CDR3 is TGTGCCAGCAGTGAAGTTGCGGACCTGACCCGTCGCGGGGAGCTGTTTTTT.

Only one count was recorded for this clone. This chain links TRBV5-4 with TRBJ2-7, with TRBD2 identical over 7 bases. The CDR3 runs 15 residues. The junction had 4 bases not matched to a gene; V was cut back by 1 base and J by 0 bases. Germline CDR1 and CDR2: SGHNT and YYREEE (reference sequence). CDR3 sequence: CASSLWLAASYEQYF. DNA of the CDR3: TGTGCCAGCAGCTTGTGGCTAGCGGCCTCCTACGAGCAGTACTTC.

The J gene is TRBJ1-5, the V gene TRBV19; D is unclear. The CDR3 is made up of 13 amino acids. Per the germline V gene, CDR1 is LNHDA and CDR2 is SQIVND (reference sequence). The ends were cut back, 5 bases at V and 4 bases at J, with 9 bases in the middle. The CDR3 is CASSPTGNQPQHF. The CDR3 DNA sequence: TGTGCCAGTAGTCCCACGGGGAATCAGCCCCAGCATTTT. The whole variable domain, filled in from reference TRBV19 and TRBJ1-5, reads DGGITQSPKYLFRKEGQNVTLSCEQNLNHDAMYWYRQDPGQGLRLIYYSQIVNDFQKGDIAEGYSVSREKKESFPLTVTSAQKNPTAFYLCASSPTGNQPQHFGDGTRLSIL.

The chain links TRBV6-5 to TRBJ1-5, with unresolved D. CDR1 is MNHEY, CDR2 SVGAGI, per germline. The CDR3 is made up of 13 amino acids. V lost 5 bases to trimming and J lost 4 bases, with 9 bases between them. CDR3 in DNA: TGTGCCAGCAGTACGCAAGGGAATCAGCCCCAGCATTTT. Protein product: CASSTQGNQPQHF.

The gene calls are TRBV11-3 and TRBJ2-1, with a tentative D call TRBD1 (5 bases). The V gene lost 3 bases and the J gene lost 0 bases, with 18 bases spanning the gap. The germline V gene has CDR1 SGHNT and CDR2 YENEEA. This CDR3 has 18 amino acids. This chain's CDR3 is CASSFERSHRTSYNEQFF. CDR3 sequence (DNA): TGTGCCAGCAGCTTCGAACGTTCACACAGGACCTCCTACAATGAGCAGTTCTTC.

The chain links TRBV9 to TRBJ2-1; TRBD1 or TRBD2 may be the D gene (6 bases each). V shed 3 bases and J shed 4 bases, with 17 bases lying between them. The germline CDR1 and CDR2 sequences are SGDLS and YYNGEE. There are 16 residues in the CDR3. The CDR3 sequence is CASSAEEGEGYNEQFF. CDR3 sequence (DNA): TGTGCCAGCAGCGCCGAGGAGGGGGAAGGGTACAATGAGCAGTTCTTC. Filled out from reference TRBV9 and TRBJ2-1, the complete variable domain reads DSGVTQTPKHLITATGQRVTLRCSPRSGDLSVYWYQQSLDQGLQFLIQYYNGEERAKGNILERFSAQQFPDLHSELNLSSLELGDSALYFCASSAEEGEGYNEQFFGPGTRLTVL.

This clone was counted a few times. The chain carries TRBV10-1 and TRBJ1-2; D unclear. V dropped 7 bases and J dropped 6 bases, with 24 bases sitting between them. This CDR3 has 16 residues. Per germline, CDR1 WNHNN and CDR2 SYGVQD (reference sequence). CDR3 sequence: CASKESSSGERNGYTF. The CDR3 nucleotides are TGCGCCAGCAAAGAATCATCTAGCGGGGAAAGGAATGGCTACACCTTC.

V gene TRBV6-1 combines with J gene TRBJ1-1; TRBD1 aligns across 9 bases. The V gene end was trimmed by 2 bases and the J gene end by 6 bases; junction bases not matched to a gene: 13. CDR1 is MNHNS and CDR2 is SASEGT in the germline V gene. The CDR3 contains 17 residues. The CDR3: CASSERVTGGIRAEAFF. The CDR3 DNA is TGTGCCAGCAGTGAACGGGTGACAGGGGGGATTCGGGCTGAAGCTTTCTTT.

J is TRBJ1-1 and V is TRBV3-1 (or the pseudogene TRBV3-2); unclear D gene. V lost 5 bases and J lost 1, with 14 bases in between. The CDR3 covers 15 residues. The germline gives CDR1 LGHDT, CDR2 YNNKEL (reference sequence). The CDR3 DNA sequence: TGTGCCAGCAGCTTCGGACGTGGGTCGAACACTGAAGCTTTCTTT. It translates to CASSFGRGSNTEAFF.

The genes are TRBV7-9 and TRBJ1-1; 10 positions match TRBD1. CDR1 is SEHNR and CDR2 is FQNEAQ in the germline V gene (reference sequence). This CDR3 is 15 amino acids long. After removal of 6 bases from V and 1 base from J, the junction contained 5 bases not matched to a gene. Here the CDR3 reads CASRYGTGANTEAFF. DNA for the CDR3: TGTGCCAGCAGGTACGGGACAGGGGCGAACACTGAAGCTTTCTTT. Drawing the rest from reference TRBV7-9 and TRBJ1-1, the complete variable domain is DTGVSQNPRHKITKRGQNVTFRCDPISEHNRLYWYRQTLGQGPEFLTYFQNEAQLEKSRLLSDRFSAERPKGSFSTLEIQRTEQGDSAMYLCASRYGTGANTEAFFGQGTRLTVV.